Below, 14 T cell receptor beta chains from the same sample are listed, as sequenced in a study of OX40 agonist ivuxolimab in advanced cancers. TCRdb keeps only in-frame clones here, not all; method: immunoSEQ multiplex PCR. Among 28,000 or so clones listed, 84% were seen once. This material consisted of CD4+ or CD8+ T cells sorted from blood, taken in a trial of the OX40 agonist ivuxolimab. These receptors originate from an adult with an advanced solid tumor such as melanoma, head and neck, liver or kidney cancer.

The CDR3 DNA reads as TGTGCCAGCAGCTTAACTAGCTCAGATACGCAGTATTTT. Amino acid sequence: CASSLTSSDTQYF. The gene calls are TRBV7-7 and TRBJ2-3, with D possibly TRBD2 on 6 matching bases. Germline loops: CDR1 SSHAT, CDR2 FNYEAQ (reference sequence). This CDR3 is built from 13 residues. Trimming cost V 2 bases and J 4 bases, with 7 bases left between them.

By sample fraction, this clone is medium-sized. This rearrangement joins TRBV6-6 to TRBJ1-1; TRBD1 might be the D (5 bases). The CDR3 extends over 11 amino acids. Germline V gene data show CDR1 as MNHNY and CDR2 as SVGAGI (reference sequence). V was pared by 10 bases and J by 5 bases, with 11 bases between. The CDR3 nucleotides read TGTGCCACCCTGGGGGGGACTGAAGCTTTCTTT. Its translation: CATLGGTEAFF.

V is TRBV10-3 and J is TRBJ2-6; D is possibly TRBD1 or TRBD2 (5 bases each). V shed 0 bases and J shed 1 base, with 7 bases lying between them. Germline V CDR1 and CDR2: ENHRY, SYGVKD. The CDR3 loop spans 16 amino acids. The CDR3 DNA reads TGTGCCATCAGTGAGTCTGAGGGGTCTGGGGCCAACGTCCTGACTTTC. Translating gives CAISESEGSGANVLTF.

The chain employs TRBV4-2 and TRBJ2-2; no clear D gene. Trimming pared 0 bases from V and 10 bases from J, leaving 6 bases between. The CDR3 is made up of 12 amino acids. CDR1 LGHNA and CDR2 YNFKEQ come from the germline V gene. CDR3 DNA: TGTGCCAGCAGCCAAGACGCGGAGGAGCTGTTTTTT. Protein: CASSQDAEELFF.

This rearrangement joins TRBV28 to TRBJ2-5; D may be TRBD2 (6 bases). Germline-derived CDR1 and CDR2 are MDHEN and SYDVKM. With 5 bases removed from V and 5 bases from J, the gap between germline ends came to 18 bases. The CDR3 covers 15 residues. The CDR3 DNA follows: TGTGCCAGCAGTGAGGGGCTAGCGATAGGGGAGACCCAGTACTTC. Translating gives CASSEGLAIGETQYF.

This rearrangement joins TRBV7-2 to TRBJ2-2, with 8 bases that match TRBD2. Germline CDR1 reads SGHTA; CDR2 reads FQGNSA. The CDR3 has 15 amino acids. V dropped 3 bases and J dropped 6; count of bases not matched to a gene: 6. The CDR3 DNA is TGTGCCAGCAGCTTGTTCGGGAGGGGGGCCGGGGAGCTGTTTTTT. Amino acids: CASSLFGRGAGELFF.

The chain links TRBV5-4 to TRBJ1-1, with D unclear. The germline CDR1 and CDR2 sequences are SGHNT and YYREEE (reference sequence). Trimming removed 4 bases at V and 0 bases at J, with 7 bases between. This CDR3 region has 13 residues. The CDR3 DNA reads TGTGCCAGCAGCGTCGGGGTGAACACTGAAGCTTTCTTT. Protein: CASSVGVNTEAFF.

This clone is deemed medium-sized. DNA for the CDR3: TGTGCCAGCAGCCCGGGGACAGATACGCAGTATTTT. This codes for CASSPGTDTQYF. The chain is built from TRBV11-3 and TRBJ2-3; weak D call: TRBD2 (5 bases). From germline, CDR1 is SGHNT and CDR2 YENEEA. CDR3 length equals 12 residues. Trimming pared 5 bases from V and 3 bases from J, leaving 6 bases between.

The chain employs TRBV27 and TRBJ2-7; 8 bases line up with TRBD1. Looked up from germline, CDR1 is MNHEY and CDR2 is SMNVEV (reference sequence). The trim removed 8 bases at V and 5 bases at J, leaving 8 bases unmatched. This CDR3 region has 13 residues. CDR3 sequence (DNA): TGTGCCAGCTCCGGGACAGGACCCAACGAGCAGTACTTC. Translated: CASSGTGPNEQYF.

This chain links TRBV5-8 with TRBJ2-1; 8 positions match TRBD2. From germline, CDR1 is SGHTS and CDR2 YDEGEE. The CDR3 is 19 residues long. V shed 3 bases, J shed 5 bases, and the junction held 19 bases outside the gene matches. The CDR3 nucleotides read TGTGCCAGCAGCTGGGCAGGGACTAGGAGCGGGAAAGTTAACAATGAGCAGTTCTTC. Translating gives CASSWAGTRSGKVNNEQFF.

Many counts were recorded for this clone. V is TRBV18 and J is TRBJ2-5, with a tentative D call TRBD2 (5 bases). This CDR3 comprises 13 residues. V gave up 6 bases and J gave up 4 bases, with 12 bases separating them. CDR1 is KGHSH, CDR2 LQKENI, per germline. The CDR3 nucleotides are TGTGCCAGCTCCGCCGAGCGGAGAGAGACCCAGTACTTC. This codes for CASSAERRETQYF.

The chain employs TRBV7-3 and TRBJ2-7, with D maybe TRBD2 (5 bases). V was clipped by 2 bases and J by 12 bases, with 14 bases between them. The CDR3 runs 12 residues. The germline gives CDR1 SGHTA, CDR2 FQGTGA. The CDR3 reads CASSLSVGMGYF. The CDR3, as DNA: TGTGCCAGCAGCTTATCAGTCGGGATGGGGTACTTC.

The chain is built from TRBV2 and TRBJ2-1, with D maybe TRBD2 (6 bases). The CDR3 runs 14 residues. Germline CDR1 SNHLY, CDR2 FYNNEI. V was cut by 4 bases and J by 7 bases, with 14 bases left in between. CDR3 nucleotides: TGTGCCAGCAGTGGGCCTTCTGGGGGGAATGAGCAGTTCTTC. Its translation is CASSGPSGGNEQFF.

The rearrangement joins TRBV19 to TRBJ2-5; TRBD2 matches at 7 bases. The germline gives CDR1 LNHDA, CDR2 SQIVND (reference sequence). The trim removed 3 bases at V and 2 bases at J, leaving 9 bases unmatched. The CDR3 has 16 residues. The CDR3 DNA is TGTGCCAGTAGTATGCTAGCGGATTCATATCAAGAGACCCAGTACTTC. Translation gives CASSMLADSYQETQYF.